Listed below are T cell receptor beta chains from one sample, sequenced in a study of OX40 agonist ivuxolimab in advanced cancers. Generated by immunoSEQ multiplex PCR, the TCRdb table keeps only in-frame clones and is missing some. The sample yields roughly 42,000 clones, more than 75% seen once. This specimen consisted of CD4+ or CD8+ T cells sorted from blood, obtained in a trial of the OX40 agonist ivuxolimab. All receptors derive from an adult with an advanced solid tumor such as melanoma, head and neck, liver or kidney cancer. Each CDR3 is given with its conserved first and last residue. Fields, in order: V gene, clone size, D gene, J gene, CDR3 DNA, CDR3 protein. A D gene is named only where the DNA matches it firmly. For some rows the clone size is stated as once, few or many, or as a class when expanded; others skip it.

V: TRBV27
size: NA
D: TRBD2
J: TRBJ2-3
DNA: TGTGCCACCGGACTAGCCCACACAGATACGCAGTATTTT
CDR3: CATGLAHTDTQYF

V: TRBV25-1
size: medium-sized
D: NA
J: TRBJ1-1
DNA: TGTGCCAGCAGTGAGGGGGACACCGTCAAAGCTTTCTTT
CDR3: CASSEGDTVKAFF

V: TRBV9
size: NA
D: NA
J: TRBJ1-1
DNA: TGTGCCAGCACCCCGGTTCGGCGGGGCAACACTGAAGCTTTCTTT
CDR3: CASTPVRRGNTEAFF

V: TRBV27
size: NA
D: NA
J: TRBJ1-2
DNA: TGTGCCAGCAGTTTAGGAGTCGATTTCTATGGCTACACCTTC
CDR3: CASSLGVDFYGYTF

V: TRBV18
size: NA
D: TRBD2
J: TRBJ2-1
DNA: TGTGCCAGCTCACCAGCCGGGACTAGCGGGGGGGCATCCTACAATGAGCAGTTCTTC
CDR3: CASSPAGTSGGASYNEQFF

V: TRBV5-4
size: once
D: NA
J: TRBJ1-2
DNA: TGTGCCAGCAGCCCAGGGGATGGCTACACCTTC
CDR3: CASSPGDGYTF

V: TRBV28
size: NA
D: NA
J: TRBJ2-7
DNA: TGTGCCAGCAGTTTAGACTCCTACGAGCAGTACTTC
CDR3: CASSLDSYEQYF

V: TRBV27
size: NA
D: NA
J: TRBJ1-1
DNA: TGTGCCAGCGAATCCGTGGAGGGCGGCACTGAAGCTTTCTTT
CDR3: CASESVEGGTEAFF

V: TRBV4-1
size: NA
D: NA
J: TRBJ1-6
DNA: TGCGCCAGCAGCCCCTCCATCGAGTATAATTCACCCCTCCACTTT
CDR3: CASSPSIEYNSPLHF

V: TRBV9
size: NA
D: NA
J: TRBJ2-2
DNA: TGTGCCAGCGGTGGGCGCCCTCAAGTCGGGGAGCTGTTTTTT
CDR3: CASGGRPQVGELFF

V: TRBV5-1
size: few
D: TRBD1
J: TRBJ1-1
DNA: TGCGCCAGCAGCTCATACAGGGGCGCAGACACTGAAGCTTTCTTT
CDR3: CASSSYRGADTEAFF

V: TRBV13
size: NA
D: TRBD1
J: TRBJ1-3
DNA: TGTGCCAGCAGCTCACAGGGGGACACCATATATTTT
CDR3: CASSSQGDTIYF

V: TRBV28
size: NA
D: NA
J: TRBJ2-1
DNA: TGTGCCACATCCTACAATGAGCAGTTCTTC
CDR3: CATSYNEQFF

V: TRBV19
size: NA
D: NA
J: TRBJ1-5
DNA: TGTGCCAGTAGTGTAGGGAGTGCAAGTCAGCCCCAGCATTTT
CDR3: CASSVGSASQPQHF

V: TRBV12-5
size: NA
D: NA
J: TRBJ2-1
DNA: TGTGCTAGTGGTTTGGGTGTCGGATACAATGAGCAGTTCTTC
CDR3: CASGLGVGYNEQFF

V: TRBV6-5
size: once
D: TRBD1
J: TRBJ2-7
DNA: TGTGCCAGCAGTTACTCGACGGGACAGAACTACGAGCAGTACTTC
CDR3: CASSYSTGQNYEQYF

V: TRBV9
size: NA
D: NA
J: TRBJ2-1
DNA: TGTGCCAGCAGCGTAGAGGGGCTCGTCGGCAATGAGCAGTTCTTC
CDR3: CASSVEGLVGNEQFF

V: TRBV7-6
size: NA
D: NA
J: TRBJ1-2
DNA: TGTGCCAGCAGCCCAGGACAGCGCTATGGCTACACCTTC
CDR3: CASSPGQRYGYTF

V: TRBV13
size: NA
D: NA
J: TRBJ1-3
DNA: TGTGCCAGCAGCTTAGAGGTGACAGTGGGAAACACCATATATTTT
CDR3: CASSLEVTVGNTIYF

V: TRBV11-1
size: NA
D: NA
J: TRBJ1-1
DNA: TGTGCCAGCAGCTTACTGGGGGGAGGCACTGAAGCTTTCTTT
CDR3: CASSLLGGGTEAFF

V: TRBV7-9
size: NA
D: NA
J: TRBJ1-4
DNA: TGTGCCAGCAGCTTAGGGCCGGCGGCTGAAAAACTGTTTTTT
CDR3: CASSLGPAAEKLFF

V: TRBV7-9
size: few
D: NA
J: TRBJ2-1
DNA: TGTGCCAGCAGCGCAGAGACTAGCAATGAGCAGTTCTTC
CDR3: CASSAETSNEQFF

V: TRBV7-9
size: NA
D: NA
J: TRBJ1-2
DNA: TGTGCCAGCAGCGTCCCACAAGTTTACTATGGCTACACCTTC
CDR3: CASSVPQVYYGYTF

V: TRBV7-9
size: once
D: NA
J: TRBJ1-1
DNA: TGTGCCAGCAGCTCCCCGGGCCAGGGGAAGGTTGAAGCTTTCTTT
CDR3: CASSSPGQGKVEAFF

V: TRBV7-9
size: NA
D: NA
J: TRBJ2-1
DNA: TGTGCCAGCAGCTATACTAGCTCGAATGAGCAGTTCTTC
CDR3: CASSYTSSNEQFF

V: TRBV7-6
size: NA
D: TRBD2
J: TRBJ2-5
DNA: TGTGCCAGCAGCCAGGGGCAGCGGGGGTGGGAGACCCAGTACTTC
CDR3: CASSQGQRGWETQYF

V: TRBV29-1
size: NA
D: NA
J: TRBJ1-1
DNA: TGCAGCGCCAATTTCAGGGAACACACTGAAGCTTTCTTT
CDR3: CSANFREHTEAFF

V: TRBV6-5
size: NA
D: NA
J: TRBJ2-7
DNA: TGTGCCAGCAGTTACCCATCTGACGAGCAATACTTC
CDR3: CASSYPSDEQYF

V: TRBV2
size: NA
D: TRBD2
J: TRBJ2-7
DNA: TGTGCCAGCAGTGAAACACTAGCGGTTATCTCCTACGAGCAGTACTTC
CDR3: CASSETLAVISYEQYF

V: TRBV9
size: NA
D: NA
J: TRBJ1-1
DNA: TGTGCCAGCAGCGCCGGGGGTGAAGCTTTCTTT
CDR3: CASSAGGEAFF

V: TRBV2
size: NA
D: NA
J: TRBJ1-1
DNA: TGTGCCAGCAGGAGGGGGACTACGGGGGGCACTGAAGCTTTCTTT
CDR3: CASRRGTTGGTEAFF

V: TRBV27
size: NA
D: NA
J: TRBJ2-1
DNA: TGTGCCAGCAGTTCAGGGAGCTCCTACAATGAGCAGTTCTTC
CDR3: CASSSGSSYNEQFF

V: TRBV19
size: few
D: NA
J: TRBJ2-7
DNA: TGTGCCAGTAGTCTAATGACTGGGGCCCACGAGCAGTACTTC
CDR3: CASSLMTGAHEQYF

V: TRBV7-3
size: NA
D: NA
J: TRBJ2-1
DNA: TGTGCCAGCAGCTTAAACTCCGGGACGTCCAAATTGGTTCCCTACAATGAGCAGTTCTTC
CDR3: CASSLNSGTSKLVPYNEQFF

V: TRBV27
size: NA
D: TRBD1
J: TRBJ2-7
DNA: TGTGCCAGCAGTTTGCGAGGACAGGGTCTTTACGAGCAGTACTTC
CDR3: CASSLRGQGLYEQYF

V: TRBV5-4
size: NA
D: NA
J: TRBJ2-1
DNA: TGTGCCAGCAGGTTAGTGGGGGGGCCTCTGGATGAGCAGTTCTTC
CDR3: CASRLVGGPLDEQFF

V: TRBV6-5
size: many
D: NA
J: TRBJ1-4
DNA: TGTGCCAGCAGTTACGATGAAAAACTGTTTTTT
CDR3: CASSYDEKLFF

V: TRBV28
size: NA
D: NA
J: TRBJ1-1
DNA: TGTGCCAGCAGTTCAATTTCTGTGTCTCGGAACACTGAAGCTTTCTTT
CDR3: CASSSISVSRNTEAFF

V: TRBV28
size: medium-sized
D: NA
J: TRBJ2-1
DNA: TGTGCCAGCAGTTTTTGGGGGGAGAGCTCCTACAATGAGCAGTTCTTC
CDR3: CASSFWGESSYNEQFF

V: TRBV4-3
size: NA
D: TRBD1
J: TRBJ2-7
DNA: TGCGCCAGCAGCCAAGACCCTGGACAGGGATACGAGCAGTACTTC
CDR3: CASSQDPGQGYEQYF

V: TRBV13
size: NA
D: NA
J: TRBJ1-5
DNA: TGTGCCAGCAGCTTAGGACACGTACATCAGCCCCAGCATTTT
CDR3: CASSLGHVHQPQHF

V: TRBV7-3
size: NA
D: TRBD1
J: TRBJ1-5
DNA: TGTGCCAGCAGCGGGCGGAGTGGACAGGGGGTATATCAGCCCCAGCATTTT
CDR3: CASSGRSGQGVYQPQHF

V: TRBV4-2
size: once
D: TRBD2
J: TRBJ2-5
DNA: TGTGCCTCCGGCGGGGGGCCGGTCCAAGAGACCCAGTACTTC
CDR3: CASGGGPVQETQYF

V: TRBV18
size: NA
D: NA
J: TRBJ1-2
DNA: TGTGCCAGCTCACCTCCGGGGCCGGGAAGACCTAACTATGGCTACACCTTC
CDR3: CASSPPGPGRPNYGYTF

V: TRBV28
size: NA
D: NA
J: TRBJ2-2
DNA: TGTGCCAGCAGTCCCTCACAGGCTGGCGGGGAGCTGTTTTTT
CDR3: CASSPSQAGGELFF

V: TRBV7-9
size: NA
D: TRBD1
J: TRBJ2-7
DNA: TGTGCCAGCAGCTTAGGGGGGACAGGGGAAGAGCAGTACTTC
CDR3: CASSLGGTGEEQYF

V: TRBV19
size: NA
D: NA
J: TRBJ2-1
DNA: TGTGCCAGTAGTACGGGCTTAGAAGAATACAATGAGCAGTTCTTC
CDR3: CASSTGLEEYNEQFF

V: TRBV11-3
size: NA
D: NA
J: TRBJ2-5
DNA: TGTGCCAGCAGCTCGCCGGTGGGGGGACAAGAGACCCAGTACTTC
CDR3: CASSSPVGGQETQYF

V: TRBV6-5
size: once
D: NA
J: TRBJ2-3
DNA: TGTGCCAGCGGGGGTTGGACAGATACGCAGTATTTT
CDR3: CASGGWTDTQYF

V: TRBV9
size: NA
D: TRBD1
J: TRBJ1-4
DNA: TGTGCCAGCAGCGTCGCTTGGGACAGAAGAAGTGAAAAACTGTTTTTT
CDR3: CASSVAWDRRSEKLFF